This is a list of T cell receptor beta chains from one sample in a study of blood T cell repertoires in COVID-19. Clones were read by immunoSEQ multiplex PCR, and TCRdb kept only the in-frame ones, dropping some. The sample records 190,000 or so clones, 80% to 90% being singletons. Specimen: PBMCs or T cells enriched from blood (not recorded which). Receptors originate from a woman aged 25 to 45 who had been exposed to COVID-19. Each CDR3 is given with its conserved first and last residue.

j_gene: TRBJ1-5; v_gene: TRBV19; len: 13; CDR3aa: CASARFPNQPQHF
j_gene: TRBJ1-1; v_gene: TRBV7-3; len: 13; CDR3aa: CASSRGSNTEAFF
j_gene: TRBJ2-3; v_gene: TRBV29-1; len: 16; CDR3aa: CSVAGTSGQGTDTQYF
j_gene: TRBJ2-1; v_gene: TRBV21-1; len: 15; CDR3aa: CASTPGGPDYNEQFF
j_gene: TRBJ2-3; v_gene: TRBV21-1; len: 20; CDR3aa: CASSKEVGRRLAAPTDTQYF
j_gene: TRBJ2-3; v_gene: TRBV7-2; len: 15; CDR3aa: CASSIAGTSGDTQYF
j_gene: TRBJ2-7; v_gene: TRBV6-6; len: 15; CDR3aa: CASSPLDRGSYEQYF
j_gene: TRBJ2-1; v_gene: TRBV30; len: 17; CDR3aa: CAWSVSGLLPSYNEQFF
j_gene: TRBJ2-7; v_gene: TRBV12-3/TRBV12-4; len: 12; CDR3aa: CASSLAGLLQYF
j_gene: TRBJ1-1; v_gene: TRBV4-2; len: 14; CDR3aa: CASSLRGGNTEAFF
j_gene: TRBJ2-7; v_gene: TRBV4-1; len: 16; CDR3aa: CASSQVMGLPPYEQYF
j_gene: TRBJ2-2; v_gene: TRBV5-1; len: 16; CDR3aa: CASSPVGGGSTGELFF
j_gene: TRBJ2-3; v_gene: TRBV15; len: 17; CDR3aa: CATSTRGGPLSTDTQYF
j_gene: TRBJ1-5; v_gene: TRBV7-2; len: 15; CDR3aa: CASSLVGTGNQPQHF
j_gene: TRBJ1-3; v_gene: TRBV5-5; len: 14; CDR3aa: CASSLGQGVNTIYF
j_gene: TRBJ2-7; v_gene: TRBV18; len: 15; CDR3aa: CASSLGQGRPYEQYF
j_gene: TRBJ1-2; v_gene: TRBV28; len: 13; CDR3aa: CASSIQGNYGYTF
j_gene: TRBJ1-2; v_gene: TRBV4-2; len: 20; CDR3aa: CASSPNPRGDPQGQAKGYTF
j_gene: TRBJ2-7; v_gene: TRBV2; len: 14; CDR3aa: CASKEQGGSYEQYF
j_gene: TRBJ1-2; v_gene: TRBV28; len: 15; CDR3aa: CASNYGAGEDYGYTF
j_gene: TRBJ1-3; v_gene: TRBV25-1; len: 18; CDR3aa: CASSDPVGQGLSGNTIYF
j_gene: TRBJ1-4; v_gene: TRBV13; len: 15; CDR3aa: CASSLGSGADEKLFF